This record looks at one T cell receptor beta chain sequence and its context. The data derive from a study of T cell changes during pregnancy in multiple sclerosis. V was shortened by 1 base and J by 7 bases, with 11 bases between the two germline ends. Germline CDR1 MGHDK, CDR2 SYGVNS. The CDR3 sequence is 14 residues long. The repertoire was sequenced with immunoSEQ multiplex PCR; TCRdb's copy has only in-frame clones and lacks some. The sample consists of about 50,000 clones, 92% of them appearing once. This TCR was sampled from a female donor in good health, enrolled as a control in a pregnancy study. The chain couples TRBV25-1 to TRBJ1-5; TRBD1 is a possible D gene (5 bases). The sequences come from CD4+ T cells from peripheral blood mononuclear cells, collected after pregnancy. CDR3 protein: CASSEWGEGQPQHF. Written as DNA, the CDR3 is TGTGCCAGCAGTGAATGGGGGGAGGGCCAGCCCCAGCATTTT.